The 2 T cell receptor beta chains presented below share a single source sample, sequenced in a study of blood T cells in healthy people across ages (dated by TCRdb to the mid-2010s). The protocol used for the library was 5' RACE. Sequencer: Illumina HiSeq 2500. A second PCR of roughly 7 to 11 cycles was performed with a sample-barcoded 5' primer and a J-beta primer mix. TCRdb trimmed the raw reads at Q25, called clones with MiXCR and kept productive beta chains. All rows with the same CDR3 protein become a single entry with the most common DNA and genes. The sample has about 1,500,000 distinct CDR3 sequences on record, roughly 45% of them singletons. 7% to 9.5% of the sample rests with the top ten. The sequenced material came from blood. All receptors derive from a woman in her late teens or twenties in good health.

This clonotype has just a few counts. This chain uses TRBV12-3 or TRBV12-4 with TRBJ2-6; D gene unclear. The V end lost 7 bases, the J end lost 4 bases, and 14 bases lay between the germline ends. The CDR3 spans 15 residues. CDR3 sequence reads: CASIDTPAGANVLTF. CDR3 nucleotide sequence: TGTGCCAGCATTGACACCCCTGCCGGGGCCAACGTCCTGACTTTC.

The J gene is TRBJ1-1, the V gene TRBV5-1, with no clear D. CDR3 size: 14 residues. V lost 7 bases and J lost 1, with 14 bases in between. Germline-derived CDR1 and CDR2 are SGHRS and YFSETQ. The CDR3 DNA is TGCGCCAGCGGGAGCGGGCAGACGAACACTGAAGCTTTCTTT. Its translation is CASGSGQTNTEAFF.